These 4 T cell receptor beta chains originate from one sample sequenced in a study of blood T cell repertoires in COVID-19. Profiling relied on immunoSEQ multiplex PCR, and the TCRdb table lists in-frame clones only, not all of them. Found here are some 450,000 clones, around 90% of them singletons; the top ten hold 0.8% to 1%. Sequenced material: peripheral blood. The source is a man aged 18 to 30 with COVID-19, enrolled during active disease.

V is TRBV25-1 and J is TRBJ2-3; 11 bases align to TRBD2. Germline CDR1 and CDR2: MGHDK and SYGVNS. CDR3 length: 15 amino acids. V lost 5 bases, J lost 2 bases, and 3 bases stayed unmatched. CDR3 DNA sequence: TGTGCCAGCAGTACGACTAGCGGGGTCACAGATACGCAGTATTTT. Residues: CASSTTSGVTDTQYF.

This chain connects TRBV29-1 to TRBJ1-2; no clear D gene. The CDR3 length is 13 residues. Germline V gene data show CDR1 as SQVTM and CDR2 as ANQGSEA. The V end was cut by 3 bases, the J end by 4 bases, with 12 bases between. The CDR3 bases are TGCAGCGTTGAGGGGATAGAGGGCTATGGCTACACCTTC. It yields the protein CSVEGIEGYGYTF.

The chain joins TRBV24-1 to TRBJ2-2; 7 bases match TRBD2. Germline V lookup: CDR1 KGHDR, CDR2 SFDVKD. V gave up 6 bases and J gave up 6 bases; unmatched junction bases: 6. The CDR3 runs 14 residues. CDR3 sequence reads: CATSPKGGAGELFF. DNA for the CDR3: TGTGCCACCAGTCCCAAGGGAGGGGCCGGGGAGCTGTTTTTT.

This chain joins TRBV20-1 and TRBJ1-6; possible D gene TRBD1, 5 bases. Germline V lookup: CDR1 DFQATT, CDR2 SNEGSKA (reference sequence). The CDR3 extends over 15 amino acids. Between the trimmed V and J ends, which lost 3 bases and 5 bases, there was a span of 14 bases. The CDR3 DNA follows: TGCAGTGCTAGTAGTGGGGCCAATCATAATTCACCCCTCCACTTT. Translating it yields CSASSGANHNSPLHF.